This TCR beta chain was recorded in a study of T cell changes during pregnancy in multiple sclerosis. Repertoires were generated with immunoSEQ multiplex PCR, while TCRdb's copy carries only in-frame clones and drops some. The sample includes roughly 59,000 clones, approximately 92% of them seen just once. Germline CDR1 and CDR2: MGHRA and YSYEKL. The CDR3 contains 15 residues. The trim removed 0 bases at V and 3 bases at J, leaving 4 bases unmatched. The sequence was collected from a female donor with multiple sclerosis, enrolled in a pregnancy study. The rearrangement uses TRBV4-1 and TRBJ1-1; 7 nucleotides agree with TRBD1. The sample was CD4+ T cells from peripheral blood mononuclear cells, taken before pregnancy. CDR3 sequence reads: CASSQDRQGDTEAFF. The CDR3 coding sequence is TGCGCCAGCAGCCAAGATCGCCAGGGGGACACTGAAGCTTTCTTT.